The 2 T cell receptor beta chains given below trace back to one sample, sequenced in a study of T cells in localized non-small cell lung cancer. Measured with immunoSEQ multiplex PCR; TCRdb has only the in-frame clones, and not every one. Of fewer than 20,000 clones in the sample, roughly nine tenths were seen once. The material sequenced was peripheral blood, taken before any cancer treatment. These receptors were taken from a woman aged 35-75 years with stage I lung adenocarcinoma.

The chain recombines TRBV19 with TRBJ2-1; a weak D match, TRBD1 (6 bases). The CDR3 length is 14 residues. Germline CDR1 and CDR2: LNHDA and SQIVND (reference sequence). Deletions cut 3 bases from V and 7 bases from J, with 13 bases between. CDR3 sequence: CASSIRRRGNEQFF. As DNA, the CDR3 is TGTGCCAGTAGTATCCGCCGAAGGGGGAATGAGCAGTTCTTC.

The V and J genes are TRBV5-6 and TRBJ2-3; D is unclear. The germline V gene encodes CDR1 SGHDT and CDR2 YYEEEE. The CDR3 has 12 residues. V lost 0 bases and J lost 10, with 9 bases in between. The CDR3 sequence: CASSLVGPSQYF. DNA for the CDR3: TGTGCCAGCAGCTTGGTTGGTCCCTCGCAGTATTTT. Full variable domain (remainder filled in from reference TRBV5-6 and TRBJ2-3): DAGVTQSPTHLIKTRGQQVTLRCSPKSGHDTVSWYQQALGQGPQFIFQYYEEEERQRGNFPDRFSGHQFPNYSSELNVNALLLGDSALYLCASSLVGPSQYFGPGTRLTVL.